This record covers a single TCR beta chain. Its specificity is not known. These data are taken from a study of CXCR3-negative and CXCR3-positive naive CD8 T cells. Findings and limits, study-wide: Naive cells positive for CXCR3 carried more hydrophobic TRB CDR3s than CXCR3-negative ones. Memory, not naive, CXCR3-negative and CXCR3-positive cells differed in TRBV-TRBJ usage.

TRB cDNA libraries were made by UMI-labeled 5' RACE. TCRdb derives one entry per CDR3 protein from the 5' RACE reads, leaving out DNA. The data include tens of thousands of distinct CDR3 sequences; the top ten clones carry 0.5% to 0.6%. Looked up from germline, CDR1 is SGDLS and CDR2 is YYNGEE. CDR3 length: 18 amino acids. The chain carries TRBV9 and TRBJ2-2. Sequencing input: naive CXCR3+ CD8+ T cells from blood. Subset: CD45RO-CCR7+CD27+CD95- naive CD8+ T cells expressing CXCR3 (TNR3+). This receptor was identified in a human donor in good health. Some clones in this sample may be carry-over from other donors' samples. CDR3 amino acids: CASSGDNGLSGDTGELFF.